The 30 T cell receptor beta chains presented below share a single source sample, sequenced in a study of T cell clones after liver transplantation. Here immunoSEQ multiplex PCR was the method, and the copy in TCRdb shows in-frame clones only, minus some. The table lists about 20,000 clones, 80% to 90% of them singletons, with 13% in the top ten. The specimen was CD8+ T cells from blood, collected just over 45 months after liver transplant. Receptor source: a human patient who received a liver transplant. Certain T cells may be donor cells from the graft.

The V gene is TRBV4-3, the J gene TRBJ2-1; 7 nucleotides line up with TRBD2. The junction had 8 bases not matched to a gene; V was cut back by 0 bases and J by 6 bases. The CDR3 sequence is 16 residues long. The germline V gene has CDR1 LGHNA and CDR2 YSLEER. The CDR3 region is CASSQDVVGGFNEQFF. The CDR3 nucleotides are TGCGCCAGCAGCCAAGATGTCGTGGGAGGGTTCAATGAGCAGTTCTTC.

Comment on this clone: A junction boundary mismatches the germline segment, possibly from a read error. This chain uses TRBV5-8 with TRBJ1-1; D gene uncertain. The V gene's germline CDR1 is SGHTS and CDR2 YDEGEE. This CDR3 has 13 residues. The chain's CDR3 is CASSLESYTEAFF. CDR3 nucleotide sequence: TGTGCCAGCAGCTTGGAGAGTTACACGGAAGCTTTCTTT. The full variable domain, its missing parts supplied by reference TRBV5-8 and TRBJ1-1, is EAGVTQSPTHLIKTRGQQATLRCSPISGHTSVYWYQQALGLGLQFLLWYDEGEERNRGNFPPRFSGRQFPNYSSELNVNALELEDSALYLCASSLESYTEAFFGQGTRLTVV.

V and J are TRBV2 and TRBJ2-1, with 8 bases identical to TRBD2. Germline CDR1 and CDR2: SNHLY and FYNNEI. There are 15 residues in the CDR3. J gave up 5 bases and V 3 bases, and 6 bases lay outside the gene matches. The CDR3: CASSEIAGPNNEQFF. The CDR3 coding sequence is TGTGCCAGCAGTGAGATAGCGGGACCCAACAATGAGCAGTTCTTC. The variable domain in full, with the rest retrieved from reference TRBV2 and TRBJ2-1, is EPEVTQTPSHQVTQMGQEVILRCVPISNHLYFYWYRQILGQKVEFLVSFYNNEISEKSEIFDDQFSVERPDGSNFTLKIRSTKLEDSAMYFCASSEIAGPNNEQFFGPGTRLTVL.

V is TRBV19 and J is TRBJ2-7; TRBD2 agrees at 8 bases. Germline V gives CDR1 LNHDA, CDR2 SQIVND (reference sequence). This CDR3 region has 15 residues. J lost 3 bases, V lost 3 bases, and 7 bases had no gene match. CDR3 sequence (DNA): TGTGCCAGTAGTATTGGTAGCGGGACGATCTACGAGCAGTACTTC. Encoded protein: CASSIGSGTIYEQYF.

The chain recombines TRBV7-9 with TRBJ2-3, with D unclear. Germline loops: CDR1 SEHNR, CDR2 FQNEAQ (reference sequence). The V and J ends lost 8 bases and 1 base respectively, with 7 bases between them. The CDR3 covers 12 residues. As DNA, the CDR3 is TGTGCCAGCTTCTGGGGCACAGATACGCAGTATTTT. Its protein is CASFWGTDTQYF.

The chain recombines TRBV28 with TRBJ2-7; D not certain. V dropped 8 bases and J dropped 2 bases, with 16 bases sitting between them. CDR1 and CDR2 (germline): MDHEN, SYDVKM. This CDR3 comprises 14 residues. The CDR3 loop reads CASFPSTRPYEQYF. CDR3 bases: TGTGCCAGCTTTCCCTCGACGCGCCCCTACGAGCAGTACTTC.

The rearrangement joins TRBV9 to TRBJ1-1, with 9 bases aligning to TRBD1. The length of the CDR3 is 16 residues. Losses at the gene ends were 0 bases for V and 0 bases for J; bases not matched to a gene: 3. In germline, CDR1 is SGDLS, CDR2 YYNGEE. The CDR3 loop reads CASSVGTGALNTEAFF. The CDR3 bases are TGTGCCAGCAGCGTAGGGACAGGGGCTTTGAACACTGAAGCTTTCTTT.

This clone occurred once. V gene TRBV5-1 combines with J gene TRBJ2-5; 7 nucleotides line up with TRBD1. Germline lookup yields CDR1 SGHRS and CDR2 YFSETQ. Trimming at V came to 1 base and at J to 3 bases, leaving 3 bases not matched to a gene. CDR3 length equals 14 residues. CDR3 loop: CASSLTGAEETQYF. The CDR3 DNA follows: TGCGCCAGCAGCTTGACAGGGGCGGAAGAGACCCAGTACTTC.

This chain uses TRBV27 with TRBJ2-4; D may match TRBD1 or TRBD2 (5 bases each). The CDR3 totals 13 residues. V gave up 4 bases and J gave up 4 bases, with 8 bases separating them. In germline, CDR1 is MNHEY, CDR2 SMNVEV (reference sequence). The CDR3 sequence: CASSWGPKNIQYF. In nucleotides, the CDR3 is TGTGCCAGCAGTTGGGGACCTAAAAACATTCAGTACTTC.

DNA for the CDR3: TGCGCCAGCAGCCAAGTGCCCGGCTTAGCGGGAGGCCGCGAGCAGTACTTC. Protein sequence: CASSQVPGLAGGREQYF. The rearrangement uses TRBV4-1 and TRBJ2-7; TRBD2 agrees at 10 bases. Germline-derived CDR1 and CDR2 are MGHRA and YSYEKL. The trim removed 1 base at V and 6 bases at J, leaving 12 bases unmatched. This CDR3 spans 17 amino acids.

This rearrangement joins TRBV21-1 to TRBJ2-5; the table names TRBD2, a call not compared with the DNA. TRBV21-1 is an annotated pseudogene. The CDR3 is made up of 15 amino acids. The CDR3 DNA reads TGTGCCAGCAGCAAAGAACTAACGGGAGAGGAGACCCAGTACTTC. Protein: CASSKELTGEETQYF.

The V call is TRBV28, the J call TRBJ1-1; unclear D gene. Looked up from germline, CDR1 is MDHEN and CDR2 is SYDVKM. Trimming cost V 3 bases and J 1 base, with 3 bases left between them. The CDR3 has 12 residues. The CDR3 nucleotides are TGTGCCAGCAGTTTTGGGAACACTGAAGCTTTCTTT. Residues: CASSFGNTEAFF.

J is TRBJ2-5 and V is TRBV7-2; a weak D match, TRBD2 (5 bases). Near its end, the DNA agrees better with TRBJ2-7, so the J call may be wrong. This CDR3 has 14 residues. CDR1 and CDR2 (germline): SGHTA, FQGNSA. The CDR3 loop is CASSLGGAADEQYF. DNA of the CDR3: TGTGCCAGCAGCTTAGGGGGAGCCGCCGACGAGCAGTACTTC.

The rearrangement joins TRBV7-8 to TRBJ2-7; D may be TRBD1 (6 bases). The V end lost 5 bases, the J end lost 3 bases, and 14 bases lay between the germline ends. CDR3 length equals 14 residues. CDR1 is SGHVS, CDR2 FQNEAQ, per germline. For the CDR3, the DNA is TGTGCCAGCAGCCCAAGGGGGAGCGTCTACGAGCAGTACTTC. Residues: CASSPRGSVYEQYF.

The chain is built from TRBV7-2 and TRBJ2-1; D remains ambiguous. Trimming took off 2 bases at V and 0 bases at J, with 2 bases between the two ends. Per the germline V gene, CDR1 is SGHTA and CDR2 is FQGNSA. The CDR3 consists of 13 residues. The CDR3 nucleotides read TGTGCCAGCAGCTTAATCTCCTACAATGAGCAGTTCTTC. As protein: CASSLISYNEQFF.

This chain links TRBV4-1 with TRBJ1-2; D not certain. Trimming removed 3 bases from V and 1 base from J, with 9 bases in between. Per germline, CDR1 MGHRA and CDR2 YSYEKL. The CDR3 totals 14 residues. The CDR3 DNA sequence: TGCGCCAGCAGCCAGGGTTTAGGTAACTATGGCTACACCTTC. It is translated as CASSQGLGNYGYTF.

The chain has TRBV4-3 and TRBJ2-7; D not resolved. The V gene lost 1 base and the J gene lost 3 bases, with 10 bases spanning the gap. Germline V gene sequence: CDR1 LGHNA, CDR2 YSLEER. The CDR3 sequence is 14 residues long. The CDR3 loop is CASSQAPPGYEQYF. CDR3 DNA: TGCGCCAGCAGCCAAGCTCCGCCGGGCTACGAGCAGTACTTC.

This clone was picked up one time. The V and J genes are TRBV6-5 and TRBJ2-7; TRBD2 matches 9 bases. V was clipped by 6 bases and J by 5 bases; unmatched bases: 11. The CDR3 runs to 15 residues. Germline CDR1 MNHEY, CDR2 SVGAGI. The CDR3 DNA follows: TGTGCCAGCAGGCTTAGCGGGAGAACTTTCAACGAGCAGTACTTC. This codes for CASRLSGRTFNEQYF.

The CDR3 here is CASSPGKDYQPQHF. For the CDR3, the DNA is TGTGCCAGCAGTCCAGGGAAGGATTATCAGCCCCAGCATTTT. The rearrangement uses TRBV6-6 and TRBJ1-5, with D maybe TRBD1 (5 bases). The V end lost 5 bases, the J end lost 5 bases, and 13 bases lay between the germline ends. This CDR3 region has 14 residues. Germline V gene lookup returns CDR1 MNHNY and CDR2 SVGAGI (reference sequence).

The CDR3 bases are TGTGCCAGCAGCTCAGGACCGAGCCAAGAGACCCAGTACTTC. Translating gives CASSSGPSQETQYF. This chain joins TRBV7-3 and TRBJ2-5; D remains ambiguous. V was pared by 4 bases and J by 1 base, with 10 bases between. CDR3 size: 14 residues. Germline CDR1 is SGHTA and CDR2 is FQGTGA.

A word on this clone: At one boundary the junction diverges from the germline segment, which might be a read error. The rearrangement links TRBV7-1 to TRBJ2-5; D remains ambiguous. Being an ORF, TRBV7-1 has a function that is uncertain. CDR3 size: 16 residues. CDR3: CASSHILATPQATQYF. CDR3 DNA: TGTGCCAGCAGCCACATTCTCGCGACTCCCCAAGCGACCCAGTACTTC.

J is TRBJ2-7 and V is TRBV20-1; D not certain. Deletions cut 3 bases from V and 11 bases from J, with 11 bases between. The germline V gene has CDR1 DFQATT and CDR2 SNEGSKA (reference sequence). The CDR3 is 10 residues long. CDR3 sequence reads: CSASRQLEYF. CDR3 nucleotide sequence: TGCAGTGCTAGCCGTCAGCTTGAGTACTTC.

The chain carries TRBV7-8 and TRBJ2-2; D possibly matches TRBD1 or TRBD2 (5 bases each). Germline CDR1 is SGHVS and CDR2 is FQNEAQ. The CDR3 is 16 amino acids. Trimming removed 2 bases from V and 3 bases from J, with 13 bases in between. This CDR3 reads CASSLTGTEYTGELFF. The CDR3 DNA reads TGTGCCAGCAGCTTAACCGGGACGGAGTACACCGGGGAGCTGTTTTTT.

V gene TRBV19 combines with J gene TRBJ2-3, with 9 bases identical to TRBD1. Losses at the gene ends were 5 bases for V and 3 bases for J; bases not matched to a gene: 6. Germline values: CDR1 LNHDA, CDR2 SQIVND (reference sequence). The CDR3 covers 15 residues. The CDR3 sequence is CASSLGTGSTDTQYF. The DNA for the CDR3 is TGTGCCAGTAGTTTAGGGACAGGGAGTACAGATACGCAGTATTTT.

This clone has a single count. The V gene is TRBV28, the J gene TRBJ1-1; 8 nucleotides match TRBD1. The CDR3 is 13 residues long. The germline CDR1 and CDR2 sequences are MDHEN and SYDVKM. V shed 5 bases and J 5 bases; nucleotides not matched to a gene: 4. The CDR3 spells CASSHRGETEAFF. DNA of the CDR3: TGTGCCAGCAGTCACAGGGGGGAGACTGAAGCTTTCTTT.

This chain joins TRBV7-6 and TRBJ2-5, with a possible D match to TRBD1 (5 bases). The germline gives CDR1 SGHVS, CDR2 FNYEAQ. V was shortened by 1 base and J by 2 bases, with 11 bases between the two germline ends. The CDR3 is 15 residues long. The CDR3 DNA is TGTGCCAGCAGCTTAGGCGGACAACTACAAGAGACCCAGTACTTC. Its protein product is CASSLGGQLQETQYF.

The V call is TRBV29-1, the J call TRBJ2-1; 9 bases agree with TRBD2. CDR1 SQVTM and CDR2 ANQGSEA come from the germline V gene. V dropped 4 bases and J dropped 2; count of bases not matched to a gene: 21. CDR3 length: 20 residues. Here the CDR3 reads CSVAAHSAGGPQHTYNEQFF. Here the CDR3 DNA reads TGCAGCGTTGCGGCTCATTCGGCGGGAGGGCCCCAACATACCTACAATGAGCAGTTCTTC.

CDR3 amino acids: CASSHGHSQGNFYEQYF. The CDR3 nucleotides read TGTGCCAGTAGTCACGGACACTCCCAAGGCAATTTCTACGAGCAGTACTTC. The chain couples TRBV19 to TRBJ2-7; weak D call: TRBD1 (5 bases). Looked up from germline, CDR1 is LNHDA and CDR2 is SQIVND (reference sequence). V was pared by 5 bases and J by 3 bases, with 23 bases between. CDR3 length: 17 residues.

This chain connects TRBV5-1 to TRBJ2-7; 7 bases fit TRBD1. The CDR3 runs 14 residues. V shed 2 bases, J shed 6 bases, and the junction held 8 bases outside the gene matches. Per germline, CDR1 SGHRS and CDR2 YFSETQ. This CDR3 reads CASSLVQGLSEQYF. The CDR3 nucleotides read TGCGCCAGCAGCTTAGTACAGGGGTTAAGCGAGCAGTACTTC.

The gene calls are TRBV19 and TRBJ2-3, with 14 bases lining up with TRBD2. Germline V lookup: CDR1 LNHDA, CDR2 SQIVND (reference sequence). The junction had 7 bases not matched to a gene; V was cut back by 1 base and J by 7 bases. The CDR3 has 17 amino acids. The CDR3 spells CASSIGLAGGPANTQYF. The DNA for the CDR3 is TGTGCCAGTAGTATAGGACTAGCGGGAGGGCCAGCGAATACGCAGTATTTT. Filled out from reference TRBV19 and TRBJ2-3, the complete variable domain reads DGGITQSPKYLFRKEGQNVTLSCEQNLNHDAMYWYRQDPGQGLRLIYYSQIVNDFQKGDIAEGYSVSREKKESFPLTVTSAQKNPTAFYLCASSIGLAGGPANTQYFGPGTRLTVL.